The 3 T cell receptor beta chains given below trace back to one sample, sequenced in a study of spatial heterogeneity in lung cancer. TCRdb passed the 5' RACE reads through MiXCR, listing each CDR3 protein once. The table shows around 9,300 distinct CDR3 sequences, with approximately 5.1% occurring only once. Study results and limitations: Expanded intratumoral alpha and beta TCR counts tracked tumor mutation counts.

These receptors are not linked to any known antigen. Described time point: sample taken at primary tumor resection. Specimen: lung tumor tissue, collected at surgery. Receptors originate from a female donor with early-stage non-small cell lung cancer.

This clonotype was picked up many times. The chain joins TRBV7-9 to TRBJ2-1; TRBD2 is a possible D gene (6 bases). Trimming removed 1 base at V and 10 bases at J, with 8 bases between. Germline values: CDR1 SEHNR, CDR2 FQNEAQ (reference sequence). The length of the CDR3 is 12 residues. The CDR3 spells CASSLGLAEQFF. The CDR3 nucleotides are TGTGCCAGCAGCTTAGGGCTAGCGGAGCAGTTCTTC.

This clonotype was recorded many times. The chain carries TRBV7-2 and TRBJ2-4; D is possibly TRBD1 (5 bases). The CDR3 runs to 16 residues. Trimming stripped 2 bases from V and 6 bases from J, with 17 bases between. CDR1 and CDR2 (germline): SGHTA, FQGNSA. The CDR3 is CASSLRGRPPGNIQYF. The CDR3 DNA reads TGTGCCAGCAGCTTAAGGGGTCGCCCCCCGGGAAACATTCAGTACTTC.

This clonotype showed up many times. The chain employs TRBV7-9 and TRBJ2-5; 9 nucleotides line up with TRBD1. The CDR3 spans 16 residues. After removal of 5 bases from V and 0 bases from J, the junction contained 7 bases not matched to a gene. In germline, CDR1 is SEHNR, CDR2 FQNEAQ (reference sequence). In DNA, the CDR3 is TGTGCCAGCAGCGCTACGACAGGGGGATACCAAGAGACCCAGTACTTC. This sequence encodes CASSATTGGYQETQYF.